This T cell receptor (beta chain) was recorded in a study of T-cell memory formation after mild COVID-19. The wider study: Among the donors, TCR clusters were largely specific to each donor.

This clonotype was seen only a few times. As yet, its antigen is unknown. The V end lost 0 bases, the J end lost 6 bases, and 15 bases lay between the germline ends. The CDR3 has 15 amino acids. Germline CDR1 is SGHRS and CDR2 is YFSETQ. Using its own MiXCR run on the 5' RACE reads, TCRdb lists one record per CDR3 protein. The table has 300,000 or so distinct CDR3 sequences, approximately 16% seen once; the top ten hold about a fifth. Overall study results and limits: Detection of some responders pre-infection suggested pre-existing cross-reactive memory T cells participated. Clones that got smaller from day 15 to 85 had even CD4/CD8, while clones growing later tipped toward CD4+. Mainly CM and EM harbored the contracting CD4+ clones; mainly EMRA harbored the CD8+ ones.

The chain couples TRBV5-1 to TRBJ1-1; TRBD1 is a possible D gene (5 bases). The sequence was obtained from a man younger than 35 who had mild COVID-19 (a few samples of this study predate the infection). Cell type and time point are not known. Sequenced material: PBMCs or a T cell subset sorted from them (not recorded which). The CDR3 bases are TGCGCCAGCAGCTTGGAAGGGGCGTACGAAGCTGAAGCTTTCTTT. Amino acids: CASSLEGAYEAEAFF.